Below are 26 T cell receptor beta chains sequenced from a single sample in a study of cytomegalovirus exposure and HLA in healthy donors. With 60 Vbeta and 13 Jbeta primers, the PCR was carried out. The repertoire was sequenced with immunoSEQ multiplex PCR; TCRdb's copy has only in-frame clones and lacks some. This sample has some 200,000 clones; more than 60% occur once, and the top ten carry roughly 2.5%. Material: PBMCs. The source is a woman aged 60 to 75 in good health and CMV-seropositive.

This clone appeared once. The rearrangement links TRBV5-1 to TRBJ1-1; unclear D gene. The germline gives CDR1 SGHRS, CDR2 YFSETQ. CDR3 length: 13 residues. The V end was cut by 7 bases, the J end by 4 bases, with 14 bases between. The chain's CDR3 is CASASEAGTEAFF. CDR3 nucleotide sequence: TGCGCCAGCGCTTCAGAGGCGGGCACTGAAGCTTTCTTT.

The chain recombines TRBV5-1 with TRBJ2-2, with TRBD1 matching 10 bases. Germline loops: CDR1 SGHRS, CDR2 YFSETQ. The CDR3 runs 18 residues. The V segment lost 0 bases and the J segment 4 bases; nucleotides outside the gene matches: 9. The CDR3 spells CASSLGRQGARVTGELFF. Here the CDR3 DNA reads TGCGCCAGCAGCTTGGGGCGACAGGGGGCGCGGGTCACCGGGGAGCTGTTTTTT.

This rearrangement joins TRBV18 to TRBJ1-3, with D maybe TRBD1 (5 bases). This CDR3 comprises 14 residues. The germline V gene has CDR1 KGHSH and CDR2 LQKENI. Between the trimmed V and J ends, which lost 2 bases and 8 bases, there was a span of 13 bases. CDR3 region: CASSPGGTVDTIYF. The CDR3 DNA reads as TGTGCCAGCTCACCAGGAGGGACGGTCGACACCATATATTTT.

V usage is TRBV7-9 and J usage is TRBJ1-6; D unresolved. Germline V gene sequence: CDR1 SEHNR, CDR2 FQNEAQ (reference sequence). The CDR3 runs 14 residues. The V and J ends lost 5 bases and 6 bases respectively, with 11 bases between them. Written as DNA, the CDR3 is TGTGCCAGCAGCCACGACGGGTTTAATTCACCCCTCCACTTT. Its translation: CASSHDGFNSPLHF. Supplemented by reference TRBV7-9 and TRBJ1-6, the full variable domain reads DTGVSQNPRHKITKRGQNVTFRCDPISEHNRLYWYRQTLGQGPEFLTYFQNEAQLEKSRLLSDRFSAERPKGSFSTLEIQRTEQGDSAMYLCASSHDGFNSPLHFGNGTRLTVT.

A few counts support this clone. This chain links TRBV27 with TRBJ1-1, with a tentative D call TRBD1 (6 bases). The CDR3 extends over 13 amino acids. Looked up from germline, CDR1 is MNHEY and CDR2 is SMNVEV (reference sequence). The V and J ends lost 7 bases and 0 bases respectively, with 9 bases between them. CDR3 bases: TGTGCCAGCATAGACAGGATGAACACTGAAGCTTTCTTT. This gives the protein CASIDRMNTEAFF.

The chain is built from TRBV21-1 and TRBJ2-3; TRBD2 was called by the table and not checked on the DNA. TRBV21-1 is an annotated pseudogene. The CDR3 contains 16 residues. The CDR3 spells CASSKGLAGEPDTQYF. CDR3 coding DNA: TGTGCCAGCAGCAAAGGACTAGCGGGGGAACCAGATACGCAGTATTTT.

The chain recombines TRBV7-2 with TRBJ2-3; D unclear. Looked up from germline, CDR1 is SGHTA and CDR2 is FQGNSA. The CDR3 has 12 amino acids. The V end lost 5 bases, the J end lost 5 bases, and 8 bases lay between the germline ends. The CDR3 DNA sequence: TGTGCCAGCAGCCCATTCCAAGATACGCAGTATTTT. Translation gives CASSPFQDTQYF. The whole variable domain, remainder taken from reference TRBV7-2 and TRBJ2-3, is GAGVSQSPSNKVTEKGKDVELRCDPISGHTALYWYRQSLGQGLEFLIYFQGNSAPDKSGLPSDRFSAERTGGSVSTLTIQRTQQEDSAVYLCASSPFQDTQYFGPGTRLTVL.

This clone showed up many times. V is TRBV10-2 and J is TRBJ2-7; perhaps TRBD2 as D (6 bases). The CDR3 has 13 amino acids. Germline V CDR1 and CDR2: WSHSY, SAAADI. Trimming shortened V by 8 bases and J by 6 bases, and 17 bases separated the two germline ends. CDR3 in amino acids: CASDDSGLREQYF. In nucleotides, the CDR3 is TGCGCCAGCGATGACTCGGGACTGCGCGAGCAGTACTTC.

V gene TRBV5-1 combines with J gene TRBJ1-2, with D unclear. V was shortened by 4 bases and J by 0 bases, with 7 bases between the two germline ends. The CDR3 runs to 13 residues. Germline V gives CDR1 SGHRS, CDR2 YFSETQ. The CDR3 DNA reads TGCGCCAGCAGCCCCTCAGCTAACTATGGCTACACCTTC. This gives the protein CASSPSANYGYTF. The full variable domain, with the rest looked up from reference TRBV5-1 and TRBJ1-2, is KAGVTQTPRYLIKTRGQQVTLSCSPISGHRSVSWYQQTPGQGLQFLFEYFSETQRNKGNFPGRFSGRQFSNSRSEMNVSTLELGDSALYLCASSPSANYGYTFGSGTRLTVV.

With regard to this clone: The DNA is omitted, as the CDR3 cannot be located on it reliably, and the CDR3 follows TCRdb's listing. The chain is built from TRBV7-8 and TRBJ2-3; TRBD2, the table's D call, lacks a check against the DNA. Germline CDR1 is SGHVS and CDR2 is FQNEAQ. The CDR3 is 11 amino acids long, termini counted. The CDR3 region is CAVRFGDTQYF.

The chain combines TRBV5-8 with TRBJ2-3; TRBD2 matches 9 bases. The junction had 6 bases not matched to a gene; V was cut back by 1 base and J by 3 bases. The CDR3 extends over 16 amino acids. CDR1 is SGHTS, CDR2 YDEGEE, per germline. CDR3 sequence: CASSLLAGNPTDTQYF. For the CDR3, the DNA is TGTGCCAGCAGCTTGCTAGCGGGAAACCCGACAGATACGCAGTATTTT.

In DNA form, the CDR3 reads TGTGCCAGCAGCAAAGTTATCGCACAGGAGGGTAACTATGGCTACACCTTC. Translated: CASSKVIAQEGNYGYTF. This chain joins TRBV21-1 and TRBJ1-2. TRBV21-1 is annotated as a pseudogene. This CDR3 contains 17 residues.

The V gene is TRBV27, the J gene TRBJ1-1; D is undetermined. The CDR3 consists of 15 residues. V lost 2 bases and J 2 bases, leaving 12 bases between the germline ends. Germline V gives CDR1 MNHEY, CDR2 SMNVEV (reference sequence). The CDR3 loop reads CASSLLGQDNTEAFF. In DNA, the CDR3 is TGTGCCAGCAGTTTACTGGGCCAGGATAACACTGAAGCTTTCTTT.

The chain joins TRBV7-2 to TRBJ2-7; D is unresolved. The germline V and J ends were trimmed by 5 bases and 6 bases, with 8 bases remaining between them. The CDR3 has 11 residues. Looked up from germline, CDR1 is SGHTA and CDR2 is FQGNSA. The CDR3 sequence is CASSPFGEQYF. The CDR3 nucleotides read TGTGCCAGCAGCCCCTTCGGCGAGCAGTACTTC.

The chain joins TRBV7-6 to TRBJ2-5, with D maybe TRBD2 (5 bases). This CDR3 has 13 residues. Per the germline V gene, CDR1 is SGHVS and CDR2 is FNYEAQ. V was shortened by 8 bases and J by 9 bases, with 19 bases between the two germline ends. CDR3 DNA: TGTGCCAGCGTGGCAGCGGCCCCGAGGGCCCAGTACTTC. Its translation: CASVAAAPRAQYF.

In its sample, this clone was seen once. The chain uses TRBV7-2 and TRBJ1-6, with unresolved D. Per germline, CDR1 SGHTA and CDR2 FQGNSA. CDR3 size: 14 residues. V was clipped by 2 bases and J by 5 bases, with 7 bases between them. CDR3 coding DNA: TGTGCCAGCAGCTTAAACAGAAATAATTCACCCCTCCACTTT. This sequence encodes CASSLNRNNSPLHF.

The gene calls are TRBV19 and TRBJ1-2; the D is unclear. This CDR3 has 13 amino acids. The germline gives CDR1 LNHDA, CDR2 SQIVND (reference sequence). The germline V and J ends were trimmed by 3 bases and 2 bases, with 7 bases remaining between them. CDR3 loop: CASSIARNYGYTF. In DNA form, the CDR3 reads TGTGCCAGTAGTATCGCCAGGAACTATGGCTACACCTTC.

The chain carries TRBV30 and TRBJ2-5; the D is unclear. V was clipped by 4 bases and J by 4 bases, with 13 bases between them. The germline gives CDR1 GTSNPN, CDR2 SVGIG (reference sequence). This CDR3 region has 13 residues. CDR3 in DNA: TGTGCCTGGAACCGAATACAGAGAGAGACCCAGTACTTC. This codes for CAWNRIQRETQYF.

The rearrangement joins TRBV4-1 to TRBJ2-1; 8 bases are shared with TRBD2. Trimming removed 3 bases from V and 7 bases from J; junction bases left unmatched: 8. Germline-derived CDR1 and CDR2 are MGHRA and YSYEKL. This CDR3 contains 15 residues. CDR3 nucleotide sequence: TGCGCCAGCAGCCAGAGAGGACTAGCACGGAATGAGCAGTTCTTC. Translated: CASSQRGLARNEQFF.

J is TRBJ1-4 and V is TRBV5-1; D gene unclear. Germline CDR1 is SGHRS and CDR2 is YFSETQ. The CDR3 consists of 13 residues. The V gene lost 1 base and the J gene lost 2 bases, with 3 bases spanning the gap. The CDR3 sequence: CASSLSTNEKLFF. The CDR3 bases are TGCGCCAGCAGCTTGTCTACTAATGAAAAACTGTTTTTT.

The chain links TRBV6-1 to TRBJ2-1, with D perhaps TRBD1 (6 bases). CDR3 length: 15 amino acids. Trimming left V 5 bases short and J 2 bases short, with 13 bases between. The V gene's germline CDR1 is MNHNS and CDR2 SASEGT. The CDR3 here is CASSPVGAAYNEQFF. CDR3 bases: TGTGCCAGCAGTCCTGTGGGGGCCGCCTACAATGAGCAGTTCTTC.

The rearrangement links TRBV4-3 to TRBJ2-7; no clear D. From germline, CDR1 is LGHNA and CDR2 YSLEER. V lost 0 bases and J lost 3, with 15 bases in between. The CDR3 is 16 residues long. The CDR3 DNA is TGCGCCAGCAGCCAAGATAAAAAGATTCCACTCTACGAGCAGTACTTC. It codes for CASSQDKKIPLYEQYF.

The chain employs TRBV6-4 and TRBJ2-3, with a weak D call TRBD2 (5 bases). Germline V gene lookup returns CDR1 MRHNA and CDR2 SNTAGT. The CDR3 has 14 amino acids. V lost 4 bases, J lost 3 bases, and 11 bases lay in between. The CDR3 region has the DNA TGTGCCAGCAGTGCGGACTGGGGAACAGATACGCAGTATTTT. It specifies CASSADWGTDTQYF.

This clone was recorded a few times. The chain has TRBV11-2 and TRBJ2-5; 11 bases line up with TRBD2. The assigned J gene may be wrong: the sequence end matches TRBJ2-7 better. The CDR3 spans 17 residues. The germline CDR1 and CDR2 sequences are SGHAT and FQNNGV. The CDR3 DNA reads TGTGCCAGCAGCCGTACTAGCGGGGGCACTAGCTCCTACGAGCAGTACTTC. Encoded protein: CASSRTSGGTSSYEQYF.

The rearrangement uses TRBV19 and TRBJ2-4, with 10 nucleotides matching TRBD2. Germline loops: CDR1 LNHDA, CDR2 SQIVND (reference sequence). CDR3 length: 14 residues. The trim removed 9 bases at V and 8 bases at J, leaving 10 bases unmatched. CDR3 in amino acids: CASTQREGAHIQYF. DNA of the CDR3: TGTGCCAGCACCCAGCGGGAGGGTGCGCACATTCAGTACTTC.

This clone was detected once. The chain recombines TRBV6-1 with TRBJ2-5; 10 nucleotides agree with TRBD2. V lost 4 bases, J lost 5 bases, and 7 bases stayed unmatched. Germline loops: CDR1 MNHNS, CDR2 SASEGT. The CDR3 contains 15 residues. Here the CDR3 DNA reads TGTGCCAGCAGTGGAGCGGGGGGGCTTAGGGAGACCCAGTACTTC. This gives the protein CASSGAGGLRETQYF.